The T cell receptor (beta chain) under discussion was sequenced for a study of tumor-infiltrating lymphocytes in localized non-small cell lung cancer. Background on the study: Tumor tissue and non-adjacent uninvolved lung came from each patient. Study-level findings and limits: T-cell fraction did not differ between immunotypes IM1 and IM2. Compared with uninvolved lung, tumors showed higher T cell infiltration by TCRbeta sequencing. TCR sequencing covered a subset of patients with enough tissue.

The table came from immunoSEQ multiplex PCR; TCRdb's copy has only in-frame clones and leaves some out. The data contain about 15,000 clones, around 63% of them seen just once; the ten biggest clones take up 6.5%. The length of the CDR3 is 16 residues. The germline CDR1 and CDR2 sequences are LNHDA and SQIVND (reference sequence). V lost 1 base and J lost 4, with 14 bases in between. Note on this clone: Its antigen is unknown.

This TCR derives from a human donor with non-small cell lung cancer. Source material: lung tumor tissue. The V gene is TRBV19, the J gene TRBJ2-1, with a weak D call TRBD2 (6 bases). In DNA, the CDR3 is TGTGCCAGTAGTATAGCCGGGGCGGGACCTTACAATGAGCAGTTCTTC. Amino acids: CASSIAGAGPYNEQFF.